This TCR beta chain was identified in a study of blood T cell repertoires in COVID-19. Study-level background: The United States, Italy and Spain were the sources of the acute and convalescent COVID-19 samples. Sources were T cells, B-cell-depleted T cells, or PBMCs; the material itself was cDNA or gDNA.

The length of the CDR3 is 12 residues. Original analysis: Scientists estimated how many nucleated cells there were by amplifying reference gene primers. Clones were read by immunoSEQ multiplex PCR, and TCRdb kept only the in-frame ones, dropping some. V, J and clone size are those of that table, while D and trimming were read from the DNA. This sample yields more than 200,000 clones, of which roughly 80% are seen a single time; 4.4% belongs to the top ten. The clonotype originates from a man between 50 and 59 years old with active or convalescent COVID-19. The chain uses TRBV1 and TRBJ2-7; no DNA check was done on the table's D call, TRBD2. TRBV1 is described as a pseudogene. The sequencing sample was made of peripheral blood. The CDR3 DNA sequence: TGCACCAGCAGCCAAGATCGGTACGAGCAGTACTTC. As protein: CTSSQDRYEQYF.